In its sample, the clone carrying this TCR beta chain was seen once. TCRdb keeps only in-frame clones here, not all; method: immunoSEQ multiplex PCR. Here the sample spans over 50,000 clones, roughly 88% being singletons. The data originate from a study of Tregs in tolerant kidney transplant recipients. Trimming removed 4 bases at V and 5 bases at J, with 14 bases between. The CDR3 has 14 residues. Germline V lookup: CDR1 ENHRY, CDR2 SYGVKD. CD4+CD25+CD127- Tregs, CD4+CD25- non-Tregs, CD4 and CD8 cells were sorted. V usage is TRBV10-3 and J usage is TRBJ2-5, with D perhaps assigned TRBD1 or TRBD2 (5 bases each). This TCR was sampled from a human donor who received a combined kidney and bone marrow transplant. This specimen was Tregs from blood, taken before the transplant. The CDR3 DNA follows: TGTGCCATCAGTGGGGACCAGGACCGGGAGACCCAGTACTTC. Protein product: CAISGDQDRETQYF.